The following is a TCR beta chain sequence with its context. V was clipped by 0 bases and J by 2 bases, with 8 bases between them. Looked up from germline, CDR1 is LGHNA and CDR2 is YSLEER. The CDR3 runs 15 residues. Libraries were prepared by immunoSEQ multiplex PCR; TCRdb keeps only in-frame clonotypes and omits some of them. Of 250,000 to 350,000 clones listed, about 88% were seen once; the top ten hold more than 1.4%. These data are taken from a study of blood T cell repertoires in COVID-19. Study-wide background: Nucleic acid was either cDNA or gDNA, and it came from T cells, B-cell-depleted T cells, or PBMCs.

The gene calls are TRBV4-3 and TRBJ1-5; D ambiguous. The TCR sequence derives from a human donor with COVID-19, enrolled during active disease. The donor label of this sample is uncertain. Sequencing input: peripheral blood. The CDR3 coding sequence is TGCGCCAGCAGCCAAGACGGGAGGGGCAATCAGCCCCAGCATTTT. Translating it yields CASSQDGRGNQPQHF.